Each of the 31 T cell receptor beta chains below was sequenced from the same sample in a study of cytomegalovirus exposure and HLA in healthy donors. Only in-frame clones appear in the TCRdb table, and some are missing; sequencing was by immunoSEQ multiplex PCR. The data contain 210,000 or so clones, 70% to 90% of them singletons. The sequencing input was PBMCs. All receptors come from a woman younger than 35 in good health and CMV-seronegative.

This clone was found once. The chain joins TRBV27 to TRBJ2-3; D perhaps matches TRBD2 (6 bases). The CDR3 is 14 amino acids. V dropped 0 bases and J dropped 6 bases, with 10 bases sitting between them. Germline V gene lookup returns CDR1 MNHEY and CDR2 SMNVEV (reference sequence). The CDR3 loop reads CASSLSRSGDTQYF. CDR3 DNA: TGTGCCAGCAGTTTATCGAGGAGCGGGGATACGCAGTATTTT.

Regarding this clone: This sample also contains other DNA sequences that code for the same CDR3. This chain uses TRBV9 with TRBJ2-2, with TRBD2 as a possible D gene (6 bases). CDR3 length equals 15 residues. Trimming shortened V by 0 bases and J by 0 bases, and 6 bases separated the two germline ends. CDR1 and CDR2 from the germline V gene are SGDLS and YYNGEE. The CDR3 is CASSVGGTNTGELFF. CDR3 DNA: TGTGCCAGCAGCGTAGGCGGGACGAACACCGGGGAGCTGTTTTTT.

The V and J genes are TRBV7-8 and TRBJ1-2, with no clear D. The CDR3 runs 14 residues. V was shortened by 1 base and J by 4 bases, with 10 bases between the two germline ends. Germline values: CDR1 SGHVS, CDR2 FQNEAQ. In nucleotides, the CDR3 is TGTGCCAGCAGCTTAGACGGGGAAACCTATGGCTACACCTTC. Protein sequence: CASSLDGETYGYTF.

V is TRBV28 and J is TRBJ1-1, with no clear D. The V gene lost 7 bases and the J gene lost 0 bases, with 6 bases spanning the gap. There are 12 residues in the CDR3. CDR1 is MDHEN, CDR2 SYDVKM, per germline. CDR3 protein: CASKRLNTEAFF. The CDR3 bases are TGTGCCAGCAAGAGGCTGAACACTGAAGCTTTCTTT.

The chain links TRBV15 to TRBJ1-1; maybe TRBD1 (6 bases). Germline CDR1 and CDR2: LNHNV and YYDKDF (reference sequence). V was shortened by 3 bases and J by 1 base, with 9 bases between the two germline ends. The CDR3 is made up of 14 amino acids. Here the CDR3 reads CATSRGGPNTEAFF. CDR3 coding DNA: TGTGCCACCAGCAGGGGGGGGCCGAACACTGAAGCTTTCTTT.

The chain carries TRBV5-1 and TRBJ2-7; 10 nucleotides align to TRBD2. The V and J ends lost 4 bases and 4 bases, in that order; junction bases with no gene match: 11. From germline, CDR1 is SGHRS and CDR2 YFSETQ. There are 16 residues in the CDR3. CDR3 nucleotides: TGCGCCAGCAGCCCGTTCCCGGGACTAGCGAAATACGAGCAGTACTTC. Translated, it gives CASSPFPGLAKYEQYF.

This sequence joins TRBV10-1 and TRBJ1-5; D is undetermined. CDR1 and CDR2 (germline): WNHNN, SYGVQD (reference sequence). With 3 bases removed from V and 6 bases from J, the gap between germline ends came to 9 bases. This CDR3 is built from 13 residues. This CDR3 is CASSDLGSQPQHF. The CDR3, as DNA: TGCGCCAGCAGTGATCTGGGGAGTCAGCCCCAGCATTTT.

This clone was seen once. The CDR3: CAISGSGVSSYEQYF. CDR3 nucleotide sequence: TGTGCCATCTCGGGCAGCGGGGTAAGCTCCTACGAGCAGTACTTC. This rearrangement joins TRBV10-3 to TRBJ2-7; 7 nucleotides match TRBD2. The CDR3 extends over 15 amino acids. The V segment lost 8 bases and the J segment 0 bases; nucleotides outside the gene matches: 10. The germline V gene encodes CDR1 ENHRY and CDR2 SYGVKD.

The chain uses TRBV10-3 and TRBJ1-1; 7 bases line up with TRBD1. Losses at the gene ends were 10 bases for V and 3 bases for J; bases not matched to a gene: 8. CDR3 length equals 13 residues. Germline V gene sequence: CDR1 ENHRY, CDR2 SYGVKD. The CDR3 sequence: CATEGDSYTEAFF. The CDR3 nucleotides read TGTGCCACCGAGGGGGACAGCTACACTGAAGCTTTCTTT.

This clone was seen only a few times. V gene TRBV15 combines with J gene TRBJ1-4, with 8 bases fitting TRBD1. The CDR3 runs to 16 residues. Per the germline V gene, CDR1 is LNHNV and CDR2 is YYDKDF (reference sequence). Unmatched junction bases numbered 8, after V lost 0 bases and J lost 8 bases. DNA for the CDR3: TGTGCCACCAGCAGAGATCAGGGGGCATCAGGAGAAAAACTGTTTTTT. It is translated as CATSRDQGASGEKLFF. Together with reference TRBV15 and TRBJ1-4, the CDR3 gives the full variable domain: DAMVIQNPRYQVTQFGKPVTLSCSQTLNHNVMYWYQQKSSQAPKLLFHYYDKDFNNEADTPDNFQSRRPNTSFCFLDIRSPGLGDTAMYLCATSRDQGASGEKLFFGSGTQLSVL.

The rearrangement links TRBV5-1 to TRBJ1-2, with 7 bases matching TRBD1. The CDR3 is 12 amino acids. In germline, CDR1 is SGHRS, CDR2 YFSETQ. V trimming: 4 bases; J trimming: 8 bases; junction bases outside the gene matches: 5. The CDR3 sequence is CASSPEGAGYTF. Written as DNA, the CDR3 is TGCGCCAGCAGCCCGGAGGGGGCCGGCTACACCTTC.

The chain uses TRBV19 and TRBJ1-4; 7 bases map to TRBD1. Germline CDR1 and CDR2: LNHDA and SQIVND (reference sequence). There are 13 residues in the CDR3. V shed 4 bases, J shed 8 bases, and the junction held 4 bases outside the gene matches. The CDR3 nucleotides are TGTGCCAGTAGTAGCCAACAGGGGGAAAAACTGTTTTTT. Translating it yields CASSSQQGEKLFF.

The DNA for the CDR3 is TGTGCCAGCAGCATTCGACAGGGTGGTGACTATGGCTACACCTTC. Amino acid sequence: CASSIRQGGDYGYTF. The chain uses TRBV7-9 and TRBJ1-2; 7 bases are a match to TRBD1. J gave up 3 bases and V 5 bases, and 9 bases lay outside the gene matches. CDR1 is SEHNR and CDR2 is FQNEAQ in the germline V gene (reference sequence). The CDR3 has 15 amino acids.

This chain uses TRBV6-1 with TRBJ2-7; 9 positions agree with TRBD1. CDR3 length: 14 residues. The V and J ends lost 5 bases and 3 bases, in that order; junction bases with no gene match: 5. From germline, CDR1 is MNHNS and CDR2 SASEGT. This CDR3 reads CASSLSGQGYEQYF. Written as DNA, the CDR3 is TGTGCCAGCAGTCTATCGGGACAGGGCTACGAGCAGTACTTC.

The V gene is TRBV2, the J gene TRBJ2-7; D is uncertain. The ends were cut back, 6 bases at V and 3 bases at J, with 18 bases in the middle. Per the germline V gene, CDR1 is SNHLY and CDR2 is FYNNEI. This CDR3 has 15 amino acids. CDR3 coding DNA: TGTGCCAGCAGGATCTCGGGTCCGGCAAACTACGAGCAGTACTTC. It specifies CASRISGPANYEQYF. Filled out from reference TRBV2 and TRBJ2-7, the complete variable domain reads EPEVTQTPSHQVTQMGQEVILRCVPISNHLYFYWYRQILGQKVEFLVSFYNNEISEKSEIFDDQFSVERPDGSNFTLKIRSTKLEDSAMYFCASRISGPANYEQYFGPGTRLTVT.

This clone was observed a handful of times. This chain connects TRBV4-1 to TRBJ2-5; D not resolved. The CDR3 is 14 residues long. Germline-derived CDR1 and CDR2 are MGHRA and YSYEKL. Deletions cut 0 bases from V and 5 bases from J, with 10 bases between. In DNA form, the CDR3 reads TGCGCCAGCAGCCAAGATTTCAGTTCGGAGACCCAGTACTTC. This translates into CASSQDFSSETQYF.

The chain joins TRBV19 to TRBJ1-2; no reliable D call. Germline CDR1 and CDR2: LNHDA and SQIVND (reference sequence). Trimming shortened V by 8 bases and J by 8 bases, and 9 bases separated the two germline ends. This CDR3 region has 10 residues. CDR3 DNA sequence: TGTGCCAGTCGGGGAAACGGCTACACCTTC. Its translation: CASRGNGYTF.

The V call is TRBV2, the J call TRBJ2-1; D possibly corresponds to TRBD1 (5 bases). Trimming left V 4 bases short and J 6 bases short, with 13 bases between. CDR1 and CDR2 (germline): SNHLY, FYNNEI. The CDR3 has 14 residues. In DNA form, the CDR3 reads TGTGCCAGCAGTGTGGGGCAGTTTGGCAATGAGCAGTTCTTC. This gives the protein CASSVGQFGNEQFF.

This chain joins TRBV19 and TRBJ2-1; 13 bases agree with TRBD2. J was trimmed by 6 bases and V by 7 bases; bases with no gene match: 9. The CDR3 has 16 amino acids. Germline V gene sequence: CDR1 LNHDA, CDR2 SQIVND (reference sequence). The CDR3 spells CASIGLAGEDSNEQFF. The CDR3 DNA reads as TGTGCCAGTATCGGACTAGCGGGAGAAGACTCCAATGAGCAGTTCTTC. The full variable domain, with the rest looked up from reference TRBV19 and TRBJ2-1, is DGGITQSPKYLFRKEGQNVTLSCEQNLNHDAMYWYRQDPGQGLRLIYYSQIVNDFQKGDIAEGYSVSREKKESFPLTVTSAQKNPTAFYLCASIGLAGEDSNEQFFGPGTRLTVL.

J is TRBJ2-7 and V is TRBV5-6; 14 bases map to TRBD2. V shed 4 bases, J shed 4 bases, and the junction held 4 bases outside the gene matches. The CDR3 sequence is 15 residues long. From germline, CDR1 is SGHDT and CDR2 YYEEEE. CDR3 loop: CASSRGLAGGYEQYF. CDR3 nucleotide sequence: TGTGCCAGCAGCCGTGGACTAGCGGGAGGATACGAGCAGTACTTC.

The CDR3 sequence: CASSLIDRVEQYF. The CDR3 DNA reads as TGTGCCAGCAGTCTCATTGACAGGGTCGAGCAGTACTTC. The chain employs TRBV27 and TRBJ2-7, with 7 nucleotides matching TRBD1. Germline CDR1 is MNHEY and CDR2 is SMNVEV (reference sequence). V lost 5 bases to trimming and J lost 6 bases; unmatched junction nucleotides: 7. This CDR3 is 13 amino acids long.

The V call is TRBV5-6, the J call TRBJ2-3; D remains unclear. The CDR3 is 15 amino acids. Trimming removed 2 bases from V and 2 bases from J, with 12 bases in between. Germline V gene sequence: CDR1 SGHDT, CDR2 YYEEEE. For the CDR3, the DNA is TGTGCCAGCAGCTTTCCTAACCCAAACACAGATACGCAGTATTTT. It encodes CASSFPNPNTDTQYF. The full variable domain, its missing parts supplied by reference TRBV5-6 and TRBJ2-3, is DAGVTQSPTHLIKTRGQQVTLRCSPKSGHDTVSWYQQALGQGPQFIFQYYEEEERQRGNFPDRFSGHQFPNYSSELNVNALLLGDSALYLCASSFPNPNTDTQYFGPGTRLTVL.

This clone was found once. This rearrangement joins TRBV30 to TRBJ2-1; a weak D match, TRBD2 (8 bases). V was shortened by 1 base and J by 7 bases, with 32 bases between the two germline ends. Per the germline V gene, CDR1 is GTSNPN and CDR2 is SVGIG (reference sequence). The CDR3 consists of 20 residues. The CDR3 nucleotides read TGTGCCTGGAGTGGTCAGAGGGGGCGGGAGGACCTCCCAGGAGGGAATGAGCAGTTCTTC. Translated: CAWSGQRGREDLPGGNEQFF. Full variable domain (missing parts from reference TRBV30 and TRBJ2-1): SQTIHQWPATLVQPVGSPLSLECTVEGTSNPNLYWYRQAAGRGLQLLFYSVGIGQISSEVPQNLSASRPQDRQFILSSKKLLLSDSGFYLCAWSGQRGREDLPGGNEQFFGPGTRLTVL.

This chain connects TRBV9 to TRBJ1-3; unclear D gene. CDR1 and CDR2 from the germline V gene are SGDLS and YYNGEE. Trimming removed 0 bases from V and 4 bases from J, with 14 bases in between. The CDR3 totals 16 residues. The CDR3 loop reads CASSVDSGRAGNTIYF. CDR3 bases: TGTGCCAGCAGCGTAGACAGCGGAAGGGCCGGAAACACCATATATTTT.

J is TRBJ2-3 and V is TRBV6-5, with D unclear. Trimming pared 8 bases from V and 0 bases from J, leaving 12 bases between. Germline CDR1 MNHEY, CDR2 SVGAGI. The CDR3 loop spans 14 amino acids. CDR3 nucleotide sequence: TGTGCCAGCCGTCGGAGCTCTAGCACAGATACGCAGTATTTT. Protein sequence: CASRRSSSTDTQYF.

This chain uses TRBV19 with TRBJ2-7; no reliable D call. Trimming took off 5 bases at V and 3 bases at J, with 11 bases between the two ends. Germline-derived CDR1 and CDR2 are LNHDA and SQIVND (reference sequence). There are 13 residues in the CDR3. CDR3 sequence reads: CASSLSLNYEQYF. In nucleotides, the CDR3 is TGTGCCAGTAGTCTAAGCCTTAACTACGAGCAGTACTTC.

The rearrangement joins TRBV19 to TRBJ1-2; 8 bases agree with TRBD1. Per the germline V gene, CDR1 is LNHDA and CDR2 is SQIVND (reference sequence). The CDR3 has 13 residues. The V gene end was trimmed by 7 bases and the J gene end by 8 bases; junction bases not matched to a gene: 9. CDR3 sequence reads: CASTPGGVWGYTF. Written as DNA, the CDR3 is TGTGCCAGTACCCCAGGGGGCGTCTGGGGCTACACCTTC. Filled out from reference TRBV19 and TRBJ1-2, the complete variable domain reads DGGITQSPKYLFRKEGQNVTLSCEQNLNHDAMYWYRQDPGQGLRLIYYSQIVNDFQKGDIAEGYSVSREKKESFPLTVTSAQKNPTAFYLCASTPGGVWGYTFGSGTRLTVV.

The J gene is TRBJ2-3, the V gene TRBV5-4; TRBD2 agrees at 12 bases. Trimming removed 9 bases from V and 1 base from J; junction bases left unmatched: 3. Looked up from germline, CDR1 is SGHNT and CDR2 is YYREEE (reference sequence). The CDR3 sequence is 14 residues long. CDR3 residues: CATTSGRGTDTQYF. Here the CDR3 DNA reads TGTGCCACGACTAGCGGGAGAGGCACAGATACGCAGTATTTT.

This clone was found once. The J gene is TRBJ2-7, the V gene TRBV7-2, with 10 bases aligning to TRBD2. Germline V gene data show CDR1 as SGHTA and CDR2 as FQGNSA. CDR3 length: 15 amino acids. Trimming cost V 0 bases and J 4 bases; bases outside gene matches: 3. The CDR3 spells CASSLATSGRYEQYF. Written as DNA, the CDR3 is TGTGCCAGCAGCTTAGCGACTAGCGGGCGTTACGAGCAGTACTTC.

The J gene is TRBJ1-1, the V gene TRBV7-8; D unclear. V lost 5 bases and J 2 bases, leaving 6 bases between the germline ends. The CDR3 contains 12 residues. The germline gives CDR1 SGHVS, CDR2 FQNEAQ. The DNA for the CDR3 is TGTGCCAGCAGCCAAACTAACACTGAAGCTTTCTTT. It translates to CASSQTNTEAFF.

This clone was counted a single time. This chain joins TRBV15 and TRBJ2-7; 8 nucleotides agree with TRBD1. Per germline, CDR1 LNHNV and CDR2 YYDKDF (reference sequence). The CDR3 is 14 residues long. V trimming: 3 bases; J trimming: 4 bases; junction bases outside the gene matches: 5. The CDR3 sequence: CATSRDRVTYEQYF. CDR3 nucleotides: TGTGCCACCAGCAGGGACAGGGTAACTTACGAGCAGTACTTC.